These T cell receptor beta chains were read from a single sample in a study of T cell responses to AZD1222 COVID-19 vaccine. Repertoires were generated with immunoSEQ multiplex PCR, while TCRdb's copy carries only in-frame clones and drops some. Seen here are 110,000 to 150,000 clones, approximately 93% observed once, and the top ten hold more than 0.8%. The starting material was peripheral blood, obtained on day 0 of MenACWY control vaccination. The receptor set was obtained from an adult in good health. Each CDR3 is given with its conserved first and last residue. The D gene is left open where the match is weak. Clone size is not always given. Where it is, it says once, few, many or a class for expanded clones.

CASSRPGTVYGYTF,14,.,TRBV6-5,TRBJ1-2,TRBD1
CATAYASSTDTQYF,14,.,TRBV24-1,TRBJ2-3,.
CASRRDFYEQYF,12,.,TRBV6-5,TRBJ2-7,.
CASSSQTDAQGYTF,14,.,TRBV5-1,TRBJ1-2,.
CASSLALSGTSGRADTQYF,19,.,TRBV5-1,TRBJ2-3,TRBD2
CASSSSGGAFSEAFF,15,.,TRBV7-2,TRBJ1-1,TRBD1
CASSTTGQGNQPQHF,15,.,TRBV19,TRBJ1-5,TRBD1
CASSTRDYNSPLHF,14,.,TRBV6-5,TRBJ1-6,.
CASSVRGTGGELFF,14,.,TRBV9,TRBJ2-2,TRBD1
CASSSPRRGFYGYTF,15,.,TRBV7-8,TRBJ1-2,.
CASSLGGFSNQPQHF,15,.,TRBV5-6,TRBJ1-5,.
CASRSPGWTEAFF,13,.,TRBV6-5,TRBJ1-1,.
CASSLKGQTYGYTF,14,once,TRBV5-6,TRBJ1-2,TRBD1
CAISESRPARDPYGYTF,17,.,TRBV10-3,TRBJ1-2,.
CASSFGSGPYNEQFF,15,.,TRBV5-1,TRBJ2-1,.
CTSIPAPKQGQGAKNIQYF,19,.,TRBV1,TRBJ2-4,.
CASSPRGGLSPLHF,14,.,TRBV7-9,TRBJ1-6,.
CASSLEVFDRVEQPQHF,17,.,TRBV7-6,TRBJ1-5,TRBD1
CASSLTDHQPQHF,13,.,TRBV11-2,TRBJ1-5,.
CASSSTRGDTYTF,13,once,TRBV27,TRBJ1-2,.
CASTTSGINGELFF,14,.,TRBV10-2,TRBJ2-2,TRBD2
CASSPQGTAYSPLHF,15,once,TRBV27,TRBJ1-6,TRBD1
CASSDGQGPYNEQFF,15,.,TRBV25-1,TRBJ2-1,TRBD1
CASSDLNSPLHF,12,.,TRBV28,TRBJ1-6,.
CASRAGPGGRNTEAFF,16,.,TRBV2,TRBJ1-1,TRBD1
CASSPGGSNQPQHF,14,.,TRBV7-9,TRBJ1-5,TRBD1
CASRKGEQGYTF,12,.,TRBV4-1,TRBJ1-2,.
CASSSATSYEQYF,13,.,TRBV12-3/TRBV12-4,TRBJ2-7,.
CASSLAGGNNEQFF,14,.,TRBV6-6,TRBJ2-1,TRBD2
CASSFRVRQETQYF,14,.,TRBV11-2,TRBJ2-5,.
CASSRRQGEAFF,12,.,TRBV6-5,TRBJ1-1,TRBD1
CASRRDRGSQPQHF,14,.,TRBV2,TRBJ1-5,TRBD1
CASSSRTGSDTEAFF,15,.,TRBV7-8,TRBJ1-1,TRBD1
CASSLGGAGTEAFF,14,.,TRBV5-1,TRBJ1-1,.
CASSQDDGYYEQYF,14,few,TRBV3-1/TRBV3-2,TRBJ2-7,.
CASSLAEGQPQHF,13,.,TRBV7-9,TRBJ1-5,.
CSVRMVVAGGNYEQYF,16,.,TRBV29-1,TRBJ2-7,TRBD2
CSASAGLNQPQHF,13,.,TRBV20-1,TRBJ1-5,.
CASSPGLGDTQYF,13,.,TRBV18,TRBJ2-3,.
CASSEDGRGGTEAFF,15,once,TRBV6-1,TRBJ1-1,.
CASSLQGIDFYEQYF,15,few,TRBV11-2,TRBJ2-7,.
CASSLKQNTGELFF,14,.,TRBV7-3,TRBJ2-2,.
CASSLGQLNTEAFF,14,.,TRBV7-6,TRBJ1-1,.
CASGLGPPRLNTEAFF,16,once,TRBV12-5,TRBJ1-1,.
CASSELDGGKQYF,13,.,TRBV10-2,TRBJ2-3,TRBD2
CASSVGSGSGNTIYF,15,once,TRBV9,TRBJ1-3,.
CASSFRGRGRRFYGYTF,17,.,TRBV28,TRBJ1-2,.
CASSQGLAGGVPYEQYF,17,.,TRBV5-1,TRBJ2-7,TRBD2
CASSLGGGSNQPQHF,15,.,TRBV7-8,TRBJ1-5,.
CASSIVGTVTYEQYF,15,.,TRBV19,TRBJ2-7,.
CASSGQSNTEAFF,13,few,TRBV2,TRBJ1-1,.
CASSLQGGPLGGYTF,15,.,TRBV11-2,TRBJ1-2,TRBD1
CASSPSDRGQGYGYTF,16,.,TRBV28,TRBJ1-2,TRBD1
CASRGASGRTGELFF,15,.,TRBV19,TRBJ2-2,TRBD2